The rows below give T cell receptor beta chains drawn from one sample of a study of T-cell memory formation after mild COVID-19. TCRdb re-analysed the 5' RACE reads in MiXCR, keeping a single row per CDR3 protein. In the table there are fewer than 450,000 distinct CDR3 sequences, 20% to 25% of which are singletons. Sequencing was done on a sample of PBMCs or a T cell subset sorted from them (not recorded which). Source of these receptors: an adult woman who had mild COVID-19 (a few samples of this study predate the infection). Cell type and time point are not known. Each CDR3 is given with its conserved first and last residue. D genes are given only for firm matches. Size tells how often a clone was seen (once, few, many) or the class of an expanded clone, and some rows leave it out.

TRBJ1-2 | TRBV4-3 | - | - | CASSQRDDYGYTF | TGCGCCAGCAGCCAAAGGGACGACTATGGCTACACCTTC
TRBJ1-1 | TRBV29-1 | few | - | CSVEARLWDTEAFF | TGCAGCGTTGAAGCCCGGTTGTGGGACACTGAAGCTTTCTTT
TRBJ1-2 | TRBV20-1 | - | TRBD1 | CSALLQGAQGYTF | TGCAGTGCTCTACTACAGGGGGCCCAAGGCTACACCTTC
TRBJ2-1 | TRBV24-1 | many | - | CATSEYTDSYNEQFF | TGTGCCACCAGTGAATACACCGACAGCTACAATGAGCAGTTCTTC
TRBJ2-1 | TRBV24-1 | few | - | CATSSPQDPSWRQFF | TGTGCCACCAGTTCACCTCAGGACCCCAGCTGGCGGCAGTTCTTC
TRBJ2-5 | TRBV5-1 | - | - | CASSRQLEETQYF | TGCGCCAGCAGCAGGCAGCTGGAAGAGACCCAGTACTTC
TRBJ2-3 | TRBV29-1 | - | TRBD2 | CSVVASGRADTQYF | TGCAGCGTTGTGGCTAGCGGGAGGGCAGATACGCAGTATTTT
TRBJ2-7 | TRBV7-9 | few | TRBD1 | CASSPTGVYEQYF | TGTGCCAGCAGCCCGACAGGGGTCTACGAGCAGTACTTC
TRBJ2-1 | TRBV24-1 | - | TRBD2 | CATSDFTSGRASSEQFF | TGTGCCACCAGTGATTTTACTAGCGGGAGGGCTTCGAGTGAGCAGTTCTTC
TRBJ1-1 | TRBV12-3/TRBV12-4 | few | - | CASSSPGVGTEAFF | TGTGCCAGCAGCTCTCCGGGGGTGGGGACTGAAGCTTTCTTT
TRBJ2-7 | TRBV7-3 | - | - | CASSLTSGRAYEQYF | TGTGCCAGCAGCTTAACAAGTGGCAGGGCCTACGAGCAGTACTTC
TRBJ1-1 | TRBV7-2 | few | - | CASSMDSLYTEAFF | TGTGCCAGCAGCATGGACAGCCTCTACACTGAAGCTTTCTTT
TRBJ2-1 | TRBV29-1 | - | TRBD1 | CSVPVGDRGFNEQFF | TGCAGCGTCCCCGTGGGGGACAGGGGGTTCAATGAGCAGTTCTTC
TRBJ1-1 | TRBV9 | many | - | CASSAGSLVMSEAFF | TGTGCCAGCAGCGCCGGGAGCCTCGTTATGAGTGAAGCTTTCTTT
TRBJ1-4 | TRBV29-1 | once | TRBD1 | CSVRQGKGTNEKLFF | TGCAGCGTCAGACAGGGGAAGGGAACTAATGAAAAACTGTTTTTT
TRBJ2-2 | TRBV11-1 | - | TRBD1 | CASGLVDRSGELFF | TGTGCCAGCGGCTTAGTGGACAGGTCAGGGGAGCTGTTTTTT
TRBJ2-2 | TRBV5-1 | - | - | CASSFSDSWAGELFF | TGCGCCAGCAGCTTTAGTGATAGCTGGGCCGGGGAGCTGTTTTTT
TRBJ1-2 | TRBV6-2/TRBV6-3 | few | - | CASSYSMNRNYGYTF | TGTGCCAGCAGTTACTCGATGAACAGAAACTATGGCTACACCTTC
TRBJ2-4 | TRBV24-1 | - | TRBD2 | CATSDSGEGSGAKNIQYF | TGTGCCACCAGTGATTCCGGGGAGGGGTCGGGAGCCAAAAACATTCAGTACTTC
TRBJ2-7 | TRBV14 | - | - | CASSQDSVSYYEQYF | TGTGCCAGCAGCCAAGATTCGGTTTCCTACTACGAGCAGTACTTC
TRBJ1-4 | TRBV4-3 | - | - | CASSQGDGATNEKLFF | TGCGCCAGCAGCCAAGGGGACGGCGCAACTAATGAAAAACTGTTTTTT
TRBJ1-2 | TRBV24-1 | - | - | CATSGTVADGYTF | TGTGCCACCAGTGGAACGGTAGCTGATGGCTACACCTTC
TRBJ2-7 | TRBV7-3 | few | TRBD1 | CASSLTGGADEQYF | TGTGCCAGCAGCTTAACAGGGGGCGCGGACGAGCAGTACTTC
TRBJ2-5 | TRBV9 | few | TRBD1 | CASSEEDRAGETQYF | TGTGCCAGCAGCGAAGAGGACAGGGCGGGCGAGACCCAGTACTTC
TRBJ1-2 | TRBV7-9 | - | - | CASSLLRDYYGYTF | TGTGCCAGCAGCTTATTACGGGATTACTATGGCTACACCTTC
TRBJ1-2 | TRBV7-9 | many | TRBD1 | CASSLGQGDYGYTF | TGTGCCAGCAGCCTCGGACAGGGTGACTATGGCTACACCTTC
TRBJ2-7 | TRBV7-8 | - | TRBD2 | CASSPEGGLAGGQYF | TGTGCCAGCAGCCCGGAGGGGGGACTAGCGGGAGGACAGTACTTC
TRBJ2-3 | TRBV11-2 | - | - | CASSAGPLTNTQYF | TGTGCCAGCAGCGCGGGCCCCCTAACCAATACGCAGTATTTT
TRBJ1-1 | TRBV9 | few | TRBD1 | CASSPWTGPVNTEAFF | TGTGCCAGCAGCCCCTGGACAGGGCCCGTGAACACTGAAGCTTTCTTT
TRBJ1-1 | TRBV5-1 | many | TRBD1 | CASSDTGGSTEAFF | TGCGCCAGCAGCGATACAGGGGGTAGCACTGAAGCTTTCTTT
TRBJ1-3 | TRBV7-9 | - | - | CASSPLDTIYF | TGTGCCAGCAGCCCCTTGGACACCATATATTTT
TRBJ1-5 | TRBV12-3/TRBV12-4 | - | - | CASRASVQPQHF | TGTGCCAGCAGGGCCTCAGTCCAGCCCCAGCATTTT
TRBJ2-1 | TRBV7-7 | - | TRBD2 | CASSALLAGGYNEQFF | TGTGCTAGCAGCGCTTTGTTAGCGGGAGGCTACAATGAGCAGTTCTTC
TRBJ2-1 | TRBV4-2 | - | TRBD2 | CASSQGSGTSVYNEQFF | TGTGCCAGCAGCCAAGGCTCGGGGACTAGCGTATACAATGAGCAGTTCTTC
TRBJ2-3 | TRBV24-1 | - | - | CATSVPPGGSTDTQYF | TGTGCCACCAGTGTCCCCCCCGGCGGGAGCACAGATACGCAGTATTTT
TRBJ1-2 | TRBV12-3/TRBV12-4 | - | TRBD1 | CASSQGQISYGYTF | TGTGCCAGCAGTCAGGGACAGATTTCCTATGGCTACACCTTC
TRBJ2-1 | TRBV7-6 | few | - | CASSSERPSGQFF | TGTGCCAGCAGCTCAGAAAGGCCCTCGGGGCAGTTCTTC
TRBJ2-1 | TRBV5-1 | - | - | CASSFSQGGNEQFF | TGCGCCAGCAGCTTCTCGCAGGGAGGTAATGAGCAGTTCTTC
TRBJ2-2 | TRBV14 | few | - | CASSQWRTNTGELFF | TGTGCCAGCAGCCAATGGCGGACGAACACCGGGGAGCTGTTTTTT
TRBJ2-1 | TRBV7-2 | few | - | CASSLGGVSSYNEQFF | TGTGCCAGCAGCTTAGGGGGAGTGAGCTCCTACAATGAGCAGTTCTTC
TRBJ1-2 | TRBV5-6 | - | - | CASSKRRLYGYTF | TGTGCCAGCAGCAAAAGACGCCTATATGGCTACACCTTC
TRBJ1-2 | TRBV2 | - | - | CASSSEGIGYTF | TGTGCCAGCAGTAGTGAGGGTATTGGCTACACCTTC
TRBJ1-1 | TRBV10-3 | - | - | CAISGADRSNTEAFF | TGTGCCATCAGTGGGGCAGACAGGTCAAACACTGAAGCTTTCTTT
TRBJ2-7 | TRBV7-6 | few | - | CASSLVVGVPSYEQYF | TGTGCCAGCAGCTTAGTTGTGGGGGTCCCCTCCTACGAGCAGTACTTC
TRBJ1-1 | TRBV2 | few | - | CASSSGGGHTEAFF | TGTGCCAGCAGCAGCGGGGGTGGCCACACTGAAGCTTTCTTT
TRBJ1-2 | TRBV12-3/TRBV12-4 | - | - | CASIKPDRKPYGYTF | TGTGCCAGCATTAAACCGGACAGAAAACCCTATGGCTACACCTTC
TRBJ1-1 | TRBV27 | few | TRBD1 | CASSFGQGYEAFF | TGTGCCAGCAGTTTCGGACAGGGGTACGAAGCTTTCTTT
TRBJ1-1 | TRBV12-3/TRBV12-4 | - | - | CASSLASGVWTEAFF | TGTGCCAGCAGTTTAGCCTCCGGGGTTTGGACTGAAGCTTTCTTT
TRBJ2-1 | TRBV4-3 | - | - | CASSQDPSRWDNEQFF | TGCGCCAGCAGCCAAGATCCGAGTAGGTGGGACAATGAGCAGTTCTTC
TRBJ1-2 | TRBV6-4 | - | - | CASRDTKAGGYTF | TGTGCCAGCCGGGACACCAAGGCCGGTGGCTACACCTTC
TRBJ2-1 | TRBV5-1 | - | - | CASSFTGDREQFF | TGCGCCAGCAGCTTTACGGGGGATCGTGAGCAGTTCTTC
TRBJ2-7 | TRBV5-1 | - | - | CASPSYEQYF | TGCGCCAGCCCATCTTACGAGCAGTACTTC
TRBJ2-5 | TRBV5-6 | - | TRBD2 | CASSLLAGLLQYF | TGTGCCAGCAGCTTGCTAGCGGGCTTACTTCAGTACTTC
TRBJ2-3 | TRBV12-3/TRBV12-4 | few | - | CASSPRTVGDTQYF | TGTGCCAGCAGTCCCCGGACCGTGGGCGATACGCAGTATTTT
TRBJ2-2 | TRBV15 | - | - | CATSRGPISNTGELFF | TGTGCCACCAGCAGAGGCCCAATCTCGAACACCGGGGAGCTGTTTTTT
TRBJ1-2 | TRBV4-1 | - | - | CASGGTASNYGYTF | TGCGCCAGCGGAGGGACGGCGAGTAACTATGGCTACACCTTC
TRBJ2-5 | TRBV18 | - | TRBD1 | CASSPWDRVTQYF | TGTGCCAGCTCACCGTGGGACAGGGTCACCCAGTACTTC